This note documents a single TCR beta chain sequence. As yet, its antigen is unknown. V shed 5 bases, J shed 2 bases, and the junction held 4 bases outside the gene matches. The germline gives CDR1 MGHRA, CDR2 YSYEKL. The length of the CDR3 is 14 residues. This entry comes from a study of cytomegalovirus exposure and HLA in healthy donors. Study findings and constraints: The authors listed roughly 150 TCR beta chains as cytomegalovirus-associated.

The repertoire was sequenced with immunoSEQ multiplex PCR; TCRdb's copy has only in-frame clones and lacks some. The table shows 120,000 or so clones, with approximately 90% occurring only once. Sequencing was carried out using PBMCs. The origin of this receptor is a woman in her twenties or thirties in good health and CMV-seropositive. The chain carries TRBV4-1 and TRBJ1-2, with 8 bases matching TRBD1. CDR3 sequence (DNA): TGCGCCAGCAGCTCAAACAGGGGGAACTATGGCTACACCTTC. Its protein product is CASSSNRGNYGYTF.